These 13 T cell receptor beta chains were sequenced from one sample in a study of blood T cell repertoires in COVID-19. Some clones are missing from TCRdb's copy, which holds only in-frame ones; the method was immunoSEQ multiplex PCR. This sample has approximately 110,000 clones, with approximately 85% found just once. Sequencing was performed on peripheral blood. These receptors were taken from a man aged 35 to 55 with acute or convalescent COVID-19.

This clone has just one count. CDR3 sequence reads: CAWSPGSTEAFF. CDR3 DNA sequence: TGTGCCTGGAGCCCGGGATCCACTGAAGCTTTCTTT. The V gene is TRBV30, the J gene TRBJ1-1, with no clear D. The CDR3 extends over 12 amino acids. V was clipped by 3 bases and J by 4 bases, with 9 bases between them. Germline-derived CDR1 and CDR2 are GTSNPN and SVGIG (reference sequence).

This clone was detected only a few times. The chain employs TRBV6-5 and TRBJ2-1; TRBD1 aligns across 9 bases. V trimming: 2 bases; J trimming: 4 bases; junction bases outside the gene matches: 0. Per germline, CDR1 MNHEY and CDR2 SVGAGI. The CDR3 has 14 residues. The CDR3 reads CASSYGTGYNEQFF. The CDR3 DNA is TGTGCCAGCAGTTACGGGACAGGGTACAATGAGCAGTTCTTC.

The chain carries TRBV18 and TRBJ2-2; the match to TRBD1 covers 8 bases. CDR1 is KGHSH and CDR2 is LQKENI in the germline V gene. Trimming at V came to 0 bases and at J to 8 bases, leaving 8 bases not matched to a gene. CDR3 length: 16 amino acids. CDR3 nucleotides: TGTGCCAGCTCACCACCTGCGACAGGGGCCATGGGGGAGCTGTTTTTT. Its protein product is CASSPPATGAMGELFF. The whole variable domain, filled in from reference TRBV18 and TRBJ2-2, reads NAGVMQNPRHLVRRRGQEARLRCSPMKGHSHVYWYRQLPEEGLKFMVYLQKENIIDESGMPKERFSAEFPKEGPSILRIQQVVRGDSAAYFCASSPPATGAMGELFFGEGSRLTVL.

This clone was detected a few times. The V call is TRBV29-1, the J call TRBJ1-1; D is possibly TRBD1 (6 bases). The CDR3 is made up of 15 amino acids. Trimming cost V 4 bases and J 4 bases, with 19 bases left between them. Germline V gives CDR1 SQVTM, CDR2 ANQGSEA. The CDR3 DNA sequence: TGCAGCGTTGCGTCAGGGGTGGGGTCGGGCACTGAAGCTTTCTTT. Translated: CSVASGVGSGTEAFF.

The chain combines TRBV6-5 with TRBJ2-7; D may be TRBD1 (7 bases). Germline V gene lookup returns CDR1 MNHEY and CDR2 SVGAGI. The CDR3 totals 14 residues. V was pared by 8 bases and J by 0 bases, with 14 bases between. The CDR3 bases are TGTGCCAGCCGCAGGGGGGTGATCTCCTACGAGCAGTACTTC. Protein: CASRRGVISYEQYF.

The gene calls are TRBV19 and TRBJ1-2, with D possibly being TRBD1 (6 bases). The CDR3 totals 13 residues. Deletions cut 9 bases from V and 1 base from J, with 12 bases between. The germline CDR1 and CDR2 sequences are LNHDA and SQIVND (reference sequence). Here the CDR3 DNA reads TGTGCCAGCAGGGACATACTTAACTATGGCTACACCTTC. This encodes CASRDILNYGYTF.

This chain uses TRBV29-1 with TRBJ1-1; D might be TRBD1 (6 bases). Germline V gene sequence: CDR1 SQVTM, CDR2 ANQGSEA. V dropped 3 bases and J dropped 1 base, with 9 bases sitting between them. The CDR3 is 13 residues long. Here the CDR3 DNA reads TGCAGCGTTGAGGGGGCCCAGAACACTGAAGCTTTCTTT. It specifies CSVEGAQNTEAFF.

The gene calls are TRBV30 and TRBJ2-7, with 9 positions matching TRBD1. CDR3 length: 15 residues. V gave up 7 bases and J gave up 0 bases; unmatched junction bases: 10. Per germline, CDR1 GTSNPN and CDR2 SVGIG (reference sequence). The CDR3 coding sequence is TGTGCCTTCAGGGACGGGACAGGGTACTCCTACGAGCAGTACTTC. Protein product: CAFRDGTGYSYEQYF.

The chain joins TRBV19 to TRBJ2-7, with 7 bases lining up with TRBD1. The CDR3 runs 12 residues. Trimming cost V 4 bases and J 3 bases; bases outside gene matches: 0. Germline V gives CDR1 LNHDA, CDR2 SQIVND (reference sequence). The CDR3 reads CASSRQGYEQYF. The CDR3 DNA sequence: TGTGCCAGTAGTAGACAGGGCTACGAGCAGTACTTC. Full variable domain (remainder filled in from reference TRBV19 and TRBJ2-7): DGGITQSPKYLFRKEGQNVTLSCEQNLNHDAMYWYRQDPGQGLRLIYYSQIVNDFQKGDIAEGYSVSREKKESFPLTVTSAQKNPTAFYLCASSRQGYEQYFGPGTRLTVT.

The chain uses TRBV7-3 and TRBJ2-1, with TRBD2 identical over 11 bases. Germline CDR1 is SGHTA and CDR2 is FQGTGA. The J segment lost 4 bases and the V segment lost 5 bases, leaving 4 bases of the junction unmatched. There are 15 residues in the CDR3. The CDR3 nucleotides are TGTGCCAGCAGCCTCACTAGCGGGGGATACAATGAGCAGTTCTTC. This translates into CASSLTSGGYNEQFF.

The CDR3 protein is CAWSLTGQGANGYTF. CDR3 coding DNA: TGTGCCTGGTCGCTGACGGGACAGGGGGCAAATGGCTACACCTTC. This chain joins TRBV30 and TRBJ1-2; 12 bases line up with TRBD1. Germline values: CDR1 GTSNPN, CDR2 SVGIG (reference sequence). CDR3 length equals 15 residues. Trimming cost V 5 bases and J 6 bases; bases outside gene matches: 10.

The chain combines TRBV15 with TRBJ1-2; 7 bases map to TRBD1. Per the germline V gene, CDR1 is LNHNV and CDR2 is YYDKDF (reference sequence). This CDR3 spans 16 amino acids. J was trimmed by 3 bases and V by 5 bases; bases with no gene match: 12. The CDR3 is CATSATTGRYDYGYTF. Here the CDR3 DNA reads TGTGCCACCAGCGCGACGACAGGGCGGTATGACTATGGCTACACCTTC.

This rearrangement joins TRBV24-1 to TRBJ2-1; D is uncertain. The CDR3 is 15 residues long. Trimming pared 4 bases from V and 2 bases from J, leaving 11 bases between. Germline loops: CDR1 KGHDR, CDR2 SFDVKD. This CDR3 is CATSDPWQTYNEQFF. The CDR3 DNA is TGTGCCACCAGTGACCCGTGGCAGACCTACAATGAGCAGTTCTTC.